What follows are 25 T cell receptor beta chains derived from one specimen sequenced in a study of vaccination and CD4 T cells after COVID-19. The treatment is: 10-day PBMC culture with coronavirus spike peptide pools or control peptides (ViraFEST assay). During the years 2011-2018, before the COVID-19 pandemic, the unexposed donor's CD4+ T cells were collected. The antigens for these receptors are not known. An Oncomine TCR Beta short-read assay was used to sequence the DNA from cultured CD4+ T cells. Genomic DNA was isolated from CD4+ T cells that had been cultured. One entry per CDR3 protein results from TCRdb running MiXCR on the PCR reads. The sample yields around 7,200 distinct CDR3 sequences, 25% to 35% seen once. Sequenced: CD4+ T cells from blood, cultured in vitro. These TCRs come from a human donor in good health.

The chain uses TRBV7-6 and TRBJ2-7; the D is unclear. Between the trimmed V and J ends, which lost 1 base and 0 bases, there was a span of 10 bases. Germline loops: CDR1 SGHVS, CDR2 FNYEAQ. The CDR3 spans 15 residues. The CDR3 region is CASSLGTWSSYEQYF. As DNA, the CDR3 is TGTGCCAGCAGCTTAGGCACCTGGAGCTCCTACGAGCAGTACTTC.

This chain connects TRBV15 to TRBJ2-1, with TRBD2 matching over 9 bases. This CDR3 is built from 17 residues. Germline values: CDR1 LNHNV, CDR2 YYDKDF (reference sequence). V shed 2 bases and J 6 bases; nucleotides not matched to a gene: 11. CDR3 DNA: TGTGCCACCAGCAGACCCCCTCCTAGCGGGACACTCAATGAGCAGTTCTTC. This codes for CATSRPPPSGTLNEQFF.

This clonotype is labeled as medium-sized. This sequence joins TRBV20-1 and TRBJ1-2; unclear D gene. Germline-derived CDR1 and CDR2 are DFQATT and SNEGSKA (reference sequence). The CDR3 has 15 residues. V was shortened by 0 bases and J by 5 bases, with 16 bases between the two germline ends. Written as DNA, the CDR3 is TGCAGTGCTAGAGATCTGGCAGCCCCAATATATGGCTACACCTTC. This sequence encodes CSARDLAAPIYGYTF.

This rearrangement joins TRBV28 to TRBJ1-1; D is ambiguous. The CDR3 has 13 amino acids. The germline gives CDR1 MDHEN, CDR2 SYDVKM. V lost 1 base to trimming and J lost 8 bases, with 11 bases between them. The CDR3: CASSLLGAPEAFF. CDR3 bases: TGTGCCAGCAGTTTATTGGGTGCACCAGAAGCTTTCTTT.

This clonotype ranks as medium-sized. The rearrangement links TRBV7-8 to TRBJ2-5; the match to TRBD1 covers 9 bases. The CDR3 length is 15 residues. Losses at the gene ends were 2 bases for V and 5 bases for J; bases not matched to a gene: 6. Germline CDR1 SGHVS, CDR2 FQNEAQ. The DNA of the CDR3 is TGTGCCAGCAGCTTAAACAGGGGGCGGGATGAGACCCAGTACTTC. Encoded protein: CASSLNRGRDETQYF.

V gene TRBV20-1 combines with J gene TRBJ2-7; 7 nucleotides agree with TRBD2. The V gene's germline CDR1 is DFQATT and CDR2 SNEGSKA (reference sequence). There are 15 residues in the CDR3. After removal of 0 bases from V and 4 bases from J, the junction contained 9 bases not matched to a gene. CDR3 nucleotide sequence: TGCAGTGCTAGAGATGTAGCTAGCGGACGTTACGAGCAGTACTTC. Translating it yields CSARDVASGRYEQYF.

The chain carries TRBV28 and TRBJ2-7; tentative D call: TRBD1 (5 bases). Germline CDR1 and CDR2: MDHEN and SYDVKM. The CDR3 is 17 amino acids. V was shortened by 5 bases and J by 0 bases, with 20 bases between the two germline ends. The CDR3 loop is CASSPGEWGQSSYEQYF. The CDR3 DNA follows: TGTGCCAGCAGTCCGGGCGAATGGGGCCAGAGCTCCTACGAGCAGTACTTC.

The chain recombines TRBV10-1 with TRBJ2-7; tentatively, D is TRBD2 (5 bases). Germline CDR1 reads WNHNN; CDR2 reads SYGVQD (reference sequence). This CDR3 spans 14 amino acids. V gave up 8 bases and J gave up 3 bases, with 17 bases separating them. The CDR3 region has the DNA TGCGCCAGCTCGAATAGCGTAGTTTTCTACGAGCAGTACTTC. Protein sequence: CASSNSVVFYEQYF.

J is TRBJ1-5 and V is TRBV6-5; 10 bases are a match to TRBD1. Trimming removed 0 bases from V and 0 bases from J; junction bases left unmatched: 20. CDR3 size: 23 residues. The germline gives CDR1 MNHEY, CDR2 SVGAGI. The CDR3 spells CASSYSMFGGTGAGTGSNQPQHF. The CDR3 region has the DNA TGTGCCAGCAGTTACTCGATGTTTGGAGGGACAGGGGCCGGTACAGGTAGCAATCAGCCCCAGCATTTT.

The CDR3 nucleotides read TGCGCCAGCAGCTTCTCGGGACTAGCGGGAGGACAGACCCAGTACTTC. Protein product: CASSFSGLAGGQTQYF. The rearrangement links TRBV5-1 to TRBJ2-5, with 15 bases that match TRBD2. Per germline, CDR1 SGHRS and CDR2 YFSETQ. The junction had 5 bases not matched to a gene; V was cut back by 2 bases and J by 6 bases. CDR3 length equals 16 residues.

This clonotype has only a few counts. The rearrangement links TRBV4-3 to TRBJ1-2, with D uncertain. V was clipped by 0 bases and J by 8 bases, with 13 bases between them. This CDR3 is 14 amino acids long. Germline CDR1 and CDR2: LGHNA and YSLEER. In DNA form, the CDR3 reads TGCGCCAGCAGCCAAGATATTCGGCGACGGGGCTACACCTTC. Encoded protein: CASSQDIRRRGYTF.

The V call is TRBV28, the J call TRBJ1-2; 9 positions match TRBD1. CDR3 length equals 12 residues. Germline values: CDR1 MDHEN, CDR2 SYDVKM. In nucleotides, the CDR3 is TGTGCGGCCGTACAGGGGGCGGTCGGCTACACCTTC. Encoded protein: CAAVQGAVGYTF.

The genes are TRBV6-1 and TRBJ1-2; 9 nucleotides agree with TRBD1. Germline V gene sequence: CDR1 MNHNS, CDR2 SASEGT. The ends lost 6 bases at V and 7 bases at J; junction bases unmatched: 3. This CDR3 is 12 amino acids long. The CDR3 protein is CASRRQGGGYTF. CDR3 coding DNA: TGTGCCAGCAGGCGACAGGGGGGTGGCTACACCTTC.

This clonotype was seen more than once but under ten times. The chain is built from TRBV7-8 and TRBJ2-7; TRBD2 is a possible D gene (5 bases). Between the trimmed V and J ends, which lost 5 bases and 6 bases, there was a span of 8 bases. CDR3 length equals 11 residues. The germline CDR1 and CDR2 sequences are SGHVS and FQNEAQ. Here the CDR3 DNA reads TGTGCCAGCAGCGCGGACTCCGAGCAGTACTTC. Amino acid sequence: CASSADSEQYF. The whole variable domain, filled in from reference TRBV7-8 and TRBJ2-7, reads GAGVSQSPRYKVAKRGQDVALRCDPISGHVSLFWYQQALGQGPEFLTYFQNEAQLDKSGLPSDRFFAERPEGSVSTLKIQRTQQEDSAVYLCASSADSEQYFGPGTRLTVT.

This clonotype appeared a few times. The V call is TRBV5-6, the J call TRBJ1-6; D unclear. The CDR3 consists of 15 residues. Germline V gene sequence: CDR1 SGHDT, CDR2 YYEEEE. Trimming stripped 5 bases from V and 12 bases from J, with 21 bases between. Written as DNA, the CDR3 is TGTGCCAGCAGGAAGTCCGGGGATAGCGGTTTACCCCTCCACTTT. Its protein is CASRKSGDSGLPLHF.

This chain joins TRBV27 and TRBJ1-3, with 8 bases lining up with TRBD1. The J segment lost 4 bases and the V segment lost 5 bases, leaving 4 bases of the junction unmatched. Per germline, CDR1 MNHEY and CDR2 SMNVEV (reference sequence). The CDR3 is 14 residues long. The CDR3 DNA reads TGTGCCAGCAGTCAACAGGGGGTCGGAAACACCATATATTTT. This codes for CASSQQGVGNTIYF.

This clonotype was picked up one time. This chain connects TRBV9 to TRBJ1-6; D call uncertain. V lost 4 bases, J lost 8 bases, and 19 bases lay in between. The CDR3 runs 16 residues. From germline, CDR1 is SGDLS and CDR2 YYNGEE. The DNA for the CDR3 is TGTGCCAGCAGCTCCTTCGGACTCAACGGGGATTCACCCCTCCACTTT. This sequence encodes CASSSFGLNGDSPLHF.

The sample holds a few counts of this clonotype. This sequence joins TRBV7-9 and TRBJ1-1; D is uncertain. V was pared by 2 bases and J by 0 bases, with 13 bases between. The germline CDR1 and CDR2 sequences are SEHNR and FQNEAQ (reference sequence). The CDR3 extends over 16 amino acids. The CDR3 region has the DNA TGTGCCAGCAGCTTAAGGTTCCAGACGGTGAACACTGAAGCTTTCTTT. Its protein product is CASSLRFQTVNTEAFF.

The table lists this clonotype with a few counts. The rearrangement joins TRBV11-3 to TRBJ1-6; no clear D gene. The CDR3 has 13 residues. The V end was cut by 5 bases, the J end by 2 bases, with 4 bases between. Germline V CDR1 and CDR2: SGHNT, YENEEA. CDR3 bases: TGTGCCAGCAGCCCGACCTATAATTCACCCCTCCACTTT. Its translation is CASSPTYNSPLHF.

V is TRBV12-3 or TRBV12-4 and J is TRBJ2-5; the D is unclear. V dropped 0 bases and J dropped 5 bases, with 7 bases sitting between them. This CDR3 is built from 13 residues. The chain's CDR3 is CASSLAEAETQYF. Here the CDR3 DNA reads TGTGCCAGCAGTTTAGCAGAGGCGGAGACCCAGTACTTC.

This clonotype appeared a few times. J is TRBJ2-1 and V is TRBV7-3; D not certain. The germline gives CDR1 SGHTA, CDR2 FQGTGA. The CDR3 consists of 16 residues. The V and J ends lost 2 bases and 3 bases respectively, with 14 bases between them. CDR3 protein: CASSLSGDMNYNEQFF. The CDR3 bases are TGTGCCAGCAGCTTATCGGGCGACATGAACTACAATGAGCAGTTCTTC.

This clonotype was seen a handful of times. The rearrangement links TRBV28 to TRBJ2-6, with 10 bases that match TRBD1. CDR3 length: 18 residues. The ends lost 4 bases at V and 2 bases at J; junction bases unmatched: 8. Germline V CDR1 and CDR2: MDHEN, SYDVKM. CDR3 protein: CASSSFTGTGAGANVLTF. In nucleotides, the CDR3 is TGTGCCAGCAGTTCTTTCACCGGGACAGGGGCTGGGGCCAACGTCCTGACTTTC.

The chain carries TRBV4-3 and TRBJ1-1; D is possibly TRBD1 (6 bases). V was shortened by 3 bases and J by 5 bases, with 13 bases between the two germline ends. The germline V gene encodes CDR1 LGHNA and CDR2 YSLEER. This CDR3 region has 14 residues. The CDR3 nucleotides read TGCGCCAGCAGCCAGGACAGTGGGGGAACTGAAGCTTTCTTT. This codes for CASSQDSGGTEAFF.

This clonotype has only a few counts. The V call is TRBV28, the J call TRBJ1-5; tentatively, D is TRBD1 (5 bases). Between the trimmed V and J ends, which lost 5 bases and 2 bases, there was a span of 16 bases. Germline V CDR1 and CDR2: MDHEN, SYDVKM. This CDR3 comprises 16 residues. The CDR3: CASSLGEGRGNQPQHF. CDR3 bases: TGTGCCAGCAGTCTCGGGGAGGGGAGGGGCAATCAGCCCCAGCATTTT.

The rearrangement links TRBV7-2 to TRBJ2-1; D is possibly TRBD2 (6 bases). The germline gives CDR1 SGHTA, CDR2 FQGNSA. V shed 3 bases and J shed 7 bases, with 10 bases lying between them. The length of the CDR3 is 13 residues. The CDR3 spells CASSFAGNNEQFF. The CDR3 bases are TGTGCCAGCAGCTTCGCGGGAAATAATGAGCAGTTCTTC.